These 5 T cell receptor beta chains share one sample of origin, sequenced in a study of T cell responses to AZD1222 COVID-19 vaccine. Using immunoSEQ multiplex PCR, the repertoire was profiled, and TCRdb retains in-frame clones only, with some absent. The sample yields 70,000 to 95,000 clones, 80% seen once. Specimen: peripheral blood, collected on day 0 of AZD1222 vaccination. The receptors originated from an adult in good health.

The chain recombines TRBV11-2 with TRBJ2-7; 7 nucleotides match TRBD2. CDR3 length equals 14 residues. CDR1 is SGHAT, CDR2 FQNNGV, per germline. Unmatched junction bases numbered 4, after V lost 1 base and J lost 4 bases. CDR3 sequence reads: CASSLAGGAYEQYF. Written as DNA, the CDR3 is TGTGCCAGCAGCTTAGCGGGAGGCGCTTACGAGCAGTACTTC.

This sequence joins TRBV14 and TRBJ2-3; tentative D call: TRBD2 (5 bases). The CDR3 covers 13 residues. From germline, CDR1 is SGHDN and CDR2 FVKESK. V was clipped by 4 bases and J by 5 bases, with 10 bases between them. This CDR3 is CASSPRDVDTQYF. CDR3 nucleotides: TGTGCCAGCAGCCCTCGGGATGTAGATACGCAGTATTTT.

J is TRBJ1-5 and V is TRBV10-2; 9 bases are a match to TRBD1. Germline trimming cut 10 bases from V and 5 bases from J; bases unmatched to any gene: 9. CDR3 length: 14 amino acids. Germline CDR1 is WSHSY and CDR2 is SAAADI. For the CDR3, the DNA is TGCGCCACCTCGGACAGGGGAGGCGATCAGCCCCAGCATTTT. It is translated as CATSDRGGDQPQHF.

DNA for the CDR3: TGTGCCAGCAGTATTTCTGACGAAAAACTGTTTTTT. It specifies CASSISDEKLFF. This chain links TRBV28 with TRBJ1-4; unclear D gene. Germline CDR1 is MDHEN and CDR2 is SYDVKM. The CDR3 runs to 12 residues. Between the trimmed V and J ends, which lost 5 bases and 8 bases, there was a span of 9 bases.

The chain joins TRBV11-2 to TRBJ1-2; 8 nucleotides match TRBD1. This CDR3 has 13 residues. Germline V lookup: CDR1 SGHAT, CDR2 FQNNGV. Trimming cost V 6 bases and J 8 bases; bases outside gene matches: 8. CDR3 protein: CASSHTGGGGYTF. CDR3 sequence (DNA): TGTGCCAGCAGTCACACAGGGGGAGGAGGCTACACCTTC.